This TCR beta chain was sequenced during a study of T cell changes during pregnancy in multiple sclerosis. TCRdb's table, derived via immunoSEQ multiplex PCR, lists solely in-frame clones and lacks some. The sample records some 60,000 clones, 80% to 90% being singletons. Trimming shortened V by 1 base and J by 3 bases, and 8 bases separated the two germline ends. The CDR3 has 14 residues. Germline V gives CDR1 SGHRS, CDR2 YFSETQ. Sequences were obtained from peripheral blood from another person, used as feeder cells. The V gene is TRBV5-1, the J gene TRBJ2-1; D remains ambiguous. The sequence derives from a human donor whose cells served as feeder cells for cultures in a pregnancy study. CDR3: CASSLRQLYNEQFF. CDR3 coding DNA: TGCGCCAGCAGCTTGCGTCAGCTCTACAATGAGCAGTTCTTC.